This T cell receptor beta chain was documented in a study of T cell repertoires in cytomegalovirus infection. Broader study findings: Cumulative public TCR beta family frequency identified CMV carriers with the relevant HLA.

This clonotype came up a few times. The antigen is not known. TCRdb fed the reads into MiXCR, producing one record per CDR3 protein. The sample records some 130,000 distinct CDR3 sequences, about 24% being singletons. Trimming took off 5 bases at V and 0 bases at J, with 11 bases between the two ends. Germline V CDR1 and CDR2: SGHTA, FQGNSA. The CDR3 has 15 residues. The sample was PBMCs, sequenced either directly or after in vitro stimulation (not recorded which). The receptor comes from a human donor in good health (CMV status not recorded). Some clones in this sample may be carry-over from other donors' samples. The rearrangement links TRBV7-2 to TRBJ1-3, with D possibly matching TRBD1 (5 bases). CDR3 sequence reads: CASSASGDSGNTIYF. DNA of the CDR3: TGTGCCAGCAGCGCCTCGGGGGACTCTGGAAACACCATATATTTT.